The present T cell receptor (beta chain) was sequenced within a study of T cell repertoires in cytomegalovirus infection. The overall study: In public TCR beta signatures, there were indications of both CMV infection and matching HLA type.

Via MiXCR, TCRdb re-called the reads, giving one row per CDR3 protein. The data hold 40,000 to 60,000 distinct CDR3 sequences, with about 20% observed a single time. Findings of the study overall: Across the ex vivo response, the dominant clonotypes were HLA-C-restricted CMV-specific TCR beta clonotypes.

A note on this clonotype: The antigen remains undetermined.

Sequenced here: CD8+ T cells from cultured PBMCs, sampled from culture after CMV antigen stimulation. This clonotype was obtained from a human donor in good health (CMV status not recorded). Some clones in this sample may be carry-over from other donors' samples.

For the CDR3, the DNA is TGTGCCAGCAGCTTAAGTATCGCGGGACAGAGATACGAGCAGTACTTC. As protein: CASSLSIAGQRYEQYF. The V gene is TRBV7-2, the J gene TRBJ2-7, with D maybe TRBD1 (7 bases). The CDR3 contains 16 residues. Germline CDR1 is SGHTA and CDR2 is FQGNSA. The V end lost 2 bases, the J end lost 4 bases, and 18 bases lay between the germline ends.